The 2 T cell receptor beta chains below all came from one sample that was sequenced in a study of blood T cell repertoires in COVID-19 (dated by TCRdb to 2018 to 2020). The method behind the library was the immunoSEQ multiplex PCR assay. This immuneACCESS table, as held by TCRdb, lists in-frame sequences with V and J called but not all clones. Of the missing ones, under half trace to an unresolved V gene in checked studies; the others have no known cause. The table for this sample lists about 170,000 clones; roughly 90% of them were counted only once. 0.45% to 0.65% of the sample rests with the top ten. Sequencing used peripheral blood. These TCRs come from a man in his fifties or sixties with acute or convalescent COVID-19.

The CDR3 bases are TGTGCCAGCAGCAAAGGATTCAACACCCTCCAAGAGACCCAGTACTTC. Translating it yields CASSKGFNTLQETQYF. The chain recombines TRBV21-1 with TRBJ2-5; the DNA was not used to check the table's D call, TRBD1. TRBV21-1 is a pseudogene locus. The CDR3 covers 16 residues.

This sequence joins TRBV5-4 and TRBJ2-1; 14 nucleotides match TRBD2. Germline CDR1 SGHNT, CDR2 YYREEE (reference sequence). This CDR3 region has 16 residues. The ends lost 4 bases at V and 3 bases at J; junction bases unmatched: 3. In DNA, the CDR3 is TGTGCCAGCAGCCTCGGACTAGCGGGGGGCTACAATGAGCAGTTCTTC. Encoded protein: CASSLGLAGGYNEQFF. The variable domain in full, completed from reference TRBV5-4 and TRBJ2-1, reads ETGVTQSPTHLIKTRGQQVTLRCSSQSGHNTVSWYQQALGQGPQFIFQYYREEENGRGNFPPRFSGLQFPNYSSELNVNALELDDSALYLCASSLGLAGGYNEQFFGPGTRLTVL.